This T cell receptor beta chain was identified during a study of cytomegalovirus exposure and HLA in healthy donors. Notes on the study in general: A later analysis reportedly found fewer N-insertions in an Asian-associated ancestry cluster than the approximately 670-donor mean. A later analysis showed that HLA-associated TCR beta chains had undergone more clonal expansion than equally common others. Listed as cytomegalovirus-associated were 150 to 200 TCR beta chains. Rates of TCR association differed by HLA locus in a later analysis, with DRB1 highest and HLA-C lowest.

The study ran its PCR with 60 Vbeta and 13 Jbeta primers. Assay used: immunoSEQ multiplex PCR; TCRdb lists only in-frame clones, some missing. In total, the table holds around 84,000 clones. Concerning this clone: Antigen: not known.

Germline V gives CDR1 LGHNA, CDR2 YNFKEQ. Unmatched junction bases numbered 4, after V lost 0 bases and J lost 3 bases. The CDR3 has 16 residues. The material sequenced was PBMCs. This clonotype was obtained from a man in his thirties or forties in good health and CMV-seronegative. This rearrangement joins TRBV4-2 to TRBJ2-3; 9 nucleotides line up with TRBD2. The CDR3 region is CASSQDGAGGTDTQYF. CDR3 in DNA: TGTGCCAGCAGCCAAGATGGGGCGGGGGGGACAGATACGCAGTATTTT.